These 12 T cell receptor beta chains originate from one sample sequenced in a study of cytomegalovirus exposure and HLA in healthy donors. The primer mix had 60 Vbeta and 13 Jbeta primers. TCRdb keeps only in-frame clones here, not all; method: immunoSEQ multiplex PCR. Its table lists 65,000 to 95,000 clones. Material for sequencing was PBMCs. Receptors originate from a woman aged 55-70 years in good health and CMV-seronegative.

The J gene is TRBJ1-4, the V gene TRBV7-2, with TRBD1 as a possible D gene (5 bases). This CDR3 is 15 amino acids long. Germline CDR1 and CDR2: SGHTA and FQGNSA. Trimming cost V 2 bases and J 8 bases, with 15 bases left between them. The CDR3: CASSLSFGGGEKLFF. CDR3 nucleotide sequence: TGTGCCAGCAGCTTATCCTTTGGCGGGGGGGAAAAACTGTTTTTT.

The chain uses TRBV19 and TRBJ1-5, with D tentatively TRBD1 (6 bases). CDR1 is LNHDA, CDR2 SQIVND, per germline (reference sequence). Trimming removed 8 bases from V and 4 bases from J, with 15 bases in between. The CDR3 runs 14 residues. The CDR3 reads CASYSGTPNQPQHF. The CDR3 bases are TGTGCCAGTTACTCCGGGACACCGAATCAGCCCCAGCATTTT.

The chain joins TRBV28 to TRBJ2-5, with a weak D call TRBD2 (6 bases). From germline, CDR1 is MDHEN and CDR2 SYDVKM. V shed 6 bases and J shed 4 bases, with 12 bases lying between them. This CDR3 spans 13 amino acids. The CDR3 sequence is CASRKGLAETQYF. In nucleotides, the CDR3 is TGTGCCAGCAGAAAGGGACTTGCAGAGACCCAGTACTTC.

The CDR3 sequence is CASSLGAYTNTGELFF. As DNA, the CDR3 is TGCGCCAGCAGCTTGGGGGCGTATACGAACACCGGGGAGCTGTTTTTT. J is TRBJ2-2 and V is TRBV5-1, with D unresolved. Germline V lookup: CDR1 SGHRS, CDR2 YFSETQ. Trimming stripped 0 bases from V and 0 bases from J, with 9 bases between. CDR3 length equals 16 residues.

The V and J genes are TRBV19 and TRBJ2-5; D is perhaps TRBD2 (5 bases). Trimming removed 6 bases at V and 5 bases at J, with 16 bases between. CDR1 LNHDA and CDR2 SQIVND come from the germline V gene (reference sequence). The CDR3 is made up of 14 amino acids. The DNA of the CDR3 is TGTGCCAGTAGCCGTTTGGGGAGAGATGAGACCCAGTACTTC. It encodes CASSRLGRDETQYF.

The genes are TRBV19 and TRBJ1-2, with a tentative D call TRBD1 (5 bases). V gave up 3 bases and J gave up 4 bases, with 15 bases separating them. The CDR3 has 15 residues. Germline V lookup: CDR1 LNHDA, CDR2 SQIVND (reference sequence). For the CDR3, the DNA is TGTGCCAGTAGTATGGGTGCGGGGGGGACCTATGGCTACACCTTC. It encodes CASSMGAGGTYGYTF.

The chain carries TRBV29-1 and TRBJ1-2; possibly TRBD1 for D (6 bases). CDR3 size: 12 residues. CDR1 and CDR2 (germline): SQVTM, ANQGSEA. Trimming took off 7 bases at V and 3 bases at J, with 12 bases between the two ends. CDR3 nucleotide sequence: TGCAGCGCCGGCGACAGGTACTATGGCTACACCTTC. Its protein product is CSAGDRYYGYTF. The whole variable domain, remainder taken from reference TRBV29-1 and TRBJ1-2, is SAVISQKPSRDICQRGTSLTIQCQVDSQVTMMFWYRQQPGQSLTLIATANQGSEATYESGFVIDKFPISRPNLTFSTLTVSNMSPEDSSIYLCSAGDRYYGYTFGSGTRLTVV.

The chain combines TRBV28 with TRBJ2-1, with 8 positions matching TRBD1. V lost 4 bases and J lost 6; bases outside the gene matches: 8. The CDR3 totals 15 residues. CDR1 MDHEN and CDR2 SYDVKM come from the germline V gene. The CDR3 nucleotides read TGTGCCAGCAGTTCAGGACAGGGTATGGGCAATGAGCAGTTCTTC. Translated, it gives CASSSGQGMGNEQFF.

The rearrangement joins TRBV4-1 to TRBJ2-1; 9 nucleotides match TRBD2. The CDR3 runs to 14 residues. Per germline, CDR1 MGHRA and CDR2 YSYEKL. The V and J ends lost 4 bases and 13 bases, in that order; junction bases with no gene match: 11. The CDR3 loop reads CASSLPGTSQTQFF. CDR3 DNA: TGCGCCAGCAGCCTTCCGGGGACTAGCCAAACCCAGTTCTTC.

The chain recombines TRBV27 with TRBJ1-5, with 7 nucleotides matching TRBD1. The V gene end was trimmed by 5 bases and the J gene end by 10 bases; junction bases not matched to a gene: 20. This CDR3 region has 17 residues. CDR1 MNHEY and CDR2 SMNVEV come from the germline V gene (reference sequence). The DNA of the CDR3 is TGTGCCAGCAGTGTTACCCTACAGGGGCCGGGGATGGGTCCCCAGCATTTT. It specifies CASSVTLQGPGMGPQHF.

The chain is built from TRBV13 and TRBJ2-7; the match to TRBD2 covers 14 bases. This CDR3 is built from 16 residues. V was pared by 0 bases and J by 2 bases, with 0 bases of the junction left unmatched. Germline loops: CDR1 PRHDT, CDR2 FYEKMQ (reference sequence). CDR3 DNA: TGTGCCAGCAGCTTAGGGGGACTAGCGGGGGCCTACGAGCAGTACTTC. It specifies CASSLGGLAGAYEQYF.

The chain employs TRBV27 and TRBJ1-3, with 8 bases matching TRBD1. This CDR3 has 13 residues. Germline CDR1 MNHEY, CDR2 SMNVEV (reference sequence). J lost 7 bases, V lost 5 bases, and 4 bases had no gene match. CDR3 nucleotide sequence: TGTGCCAGCAGTGCGACAGGGGCTAACACCATATATTTT. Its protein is CASSATGANTIYF.